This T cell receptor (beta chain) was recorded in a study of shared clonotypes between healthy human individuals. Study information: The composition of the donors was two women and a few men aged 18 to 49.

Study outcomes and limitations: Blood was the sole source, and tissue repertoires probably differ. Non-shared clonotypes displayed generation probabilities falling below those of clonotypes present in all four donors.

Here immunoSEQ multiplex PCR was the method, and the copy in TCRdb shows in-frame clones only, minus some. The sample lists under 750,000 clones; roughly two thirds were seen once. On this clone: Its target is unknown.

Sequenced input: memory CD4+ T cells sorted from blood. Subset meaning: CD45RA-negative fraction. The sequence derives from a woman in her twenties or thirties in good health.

The CDR3 DNA sequence: TGTGCCAGCAGCTTACTGGGACAGGGGTCAGAGACCCAGTACTTC. It yields the protein CASSLLGQGSETQYF. V is TRBV7-9 and J is TRBJ2-5; 10 bases map to TRBD1. CDR1 and CDR2 from the germline V gene are SEHNR and FQNEAQ (reference sequence). Trimming cost V 2 bases and J 4 bases; bases outside gene matches: 4. The CDR3 covers 15 residues.